This T cell receptor (beta chain) was found in a study of blood T cell repertoires in COVID-19. Overall study: The United States, Italy and Spain were the sources of the acute and convalescent COVID-19 samples.

Source study methods: How many nucleated cells were present was estimated from reference gene primer amplification. TCRdb's table, derived via immunoSEQ multiplex PCR, lists solely in-frame clones and lacks some. Clonal size and the V and J genes are those of that table, whereas D and trimming came from the DNA. The sample includes 250,000 to 300,000 clones, roughly 80% of them seen just once. Germline V gene lookup returns CDR1 PRHDT and CDR2 FYEKMQ (reference sequence). There are 11 residues in the CDR3. V lost 0 bases and J lost 11, with 7 bases in between. This study enrolled people aged 18 to 89 from roughly 22 US geographic areas. Each participant's cohort was designated according to participant-reported clinical history.

The sequenced sample was PBMCs or T cells enriched from blood (not recorded which). The V call is TRBV13, the J call TRBJ1-1; D not certain. The clonotype comes from a man aged 50 to 59 who had recovered from COVID-19. The chain's CDR3 is CASSLGRRAFF. In DNA, the CDR3 is TGTGCCAGCAGCTTAGGCAGGAGGGCTTTCTTT.